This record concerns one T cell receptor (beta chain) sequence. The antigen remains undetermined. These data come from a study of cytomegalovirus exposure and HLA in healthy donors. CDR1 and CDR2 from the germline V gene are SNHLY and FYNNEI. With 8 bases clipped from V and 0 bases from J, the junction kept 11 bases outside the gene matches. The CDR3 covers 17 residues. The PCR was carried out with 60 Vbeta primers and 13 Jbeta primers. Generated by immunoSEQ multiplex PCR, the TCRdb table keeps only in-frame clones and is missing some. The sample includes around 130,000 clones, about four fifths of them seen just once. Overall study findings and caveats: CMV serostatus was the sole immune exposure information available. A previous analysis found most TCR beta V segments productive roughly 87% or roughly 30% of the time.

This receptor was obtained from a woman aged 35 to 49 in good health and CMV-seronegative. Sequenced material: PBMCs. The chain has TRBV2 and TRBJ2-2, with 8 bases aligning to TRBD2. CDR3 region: CASRVMREVSNTGELFF. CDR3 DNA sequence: TGTGCCAGCCGTGTAATGCGGGAGGTTTCGAACACCGGGGAGCTGTTTTTT.